These T cell receptor beta chains were read from a single sample in a study of T-cell reconstitution after alpha-beta-depleted transplantation in children. TCRdb itself ran the PCR reads through MiXCR, one entry per CDR3 protein. The data hold more than 550,000 distinct CDR3 sequences, with under 12% observed a single time. The sequencing used PBMCs from the stem cell graft donor, collected from the stem cell graft. These receptors originate from a human donor who donated a stem cell graft to a child with acute myeloid leukemia. Both conserved end residues are part of each CDR3. Each record gives: D gene, V gene, clone size, J gene, CDR3 DNA, CDR3 protein. The D gene is left open where the match is weak. Rows may omit the clone size; those that give it use once, few, many or a size class.

>NA|TRBV15|many|TRBJ2-1
TGTGCCACCAGCCCTCGTGGGAGGTCTACCTACAATGAGCAGTTCTTC
CATSPRGRSTYNEQFF
>NA|TRBV29-1|NA|TRBJ2-1
TGCAGCGTTAAACATTCTTACAAAGAGCAGTTCTTC
CSVKHSYKEQFF
>NA|TRBV7-9|NA|TRBJ1-1
TGTGCCAGCAGCTTTTGGGCCCAGGAAAACACTGAAGCTTTCTTT
CASSFWAQENTEAFF
>NA|TRBV15|few|TRBJ2-3
TGTGCCACCAGCAGAGATCCTACATCCACAGATACGCAGTATTTT
CATSRDPTSTDTQYF
>TRBD2|TRBV7-9|many|TRBJ2-1
TGTGCCAGCAGCCCCACTAGCGGGATTGAGCAGTTCTTC
CASSPTSGIEQFF
>NA|TRBV29-1|many|TRBJ1-1
TGCAGCGTTGAACTGACAGGTGCGAACACTGAAGCTTTCTTT
CSVELTGANTEAFF
>NA|TRBV4-2|many|TRBJ2-7
TGTGCCAGCAGTCCCCCCGGGGCCCCGAGGTACGAGCAGTACTTC
CASSPPGAPRYEQYF
>NA|TRBV6-5|few|TRBJ1-2
TGTGCCAGCAGTTACCTTGGACAGCACTATGGCTACACCTTC
CASSYLGQHYGYTF
>TRBD2|TRBV6-4|many|TRBJ2-1
TGTGCCACGCGGGGACTAGGAGAGTATGAGCAGTTCTTC
CATRGLGEYEQFF
>NA|TRBV6-1|many|TRBJ2-1
TGTGCCAGCAGCTCCCCGGCCCTAGCTGACTCCTACAATGAGCAGTTCTTC
CASSSPALADSYNEQFF
>NA|TRBV29-1|few|TRBJ1-2
TGCAGCGTCAGACAGCCTAACTATGGCTACACCTTC
CSVRQPNYGYTF
>NA|TRBV12-3/TRBV12-4|few|TRBJ2-7
TGTGCCAGCAGCATCAAAAACTACGAGCAGTACTTC
CASSIKNYEQYF
>TRBD2|TRBV29-1|few|TRBJ2-2
TGCAGCGTCACCACCTCGGGACTAGCGGGAGTTCTTACCGGGGAGCTGTTTTTT
CSVTTSGLAGVLTGELFF
>NA|TRBV5-1|NA|TRBJ1-1
TGCGCCAGCAGCTCCGCCCGGGACGGGAACACTGAAGCTTTCTTT
CASSSARDGNTEAFF
>NA|TRBV6-5|once|TRBJ2-1
TGTGCCAGCAGTTATACCCCAGGGAGCACCTACGATGAGCAGTTCTTC
CASSYTPGSTYDEQFF
>NA|TRBV6-2/TRBV6-3|few|TRBJ1-5
TGTGCCAGCAGTTACGGCCAGTTAAGCAATCAGCCCCAGCATTTT
CASSYGQLSNQPQHF
>TRBD1|TRBV27|many|TRBJ2-2
TGTGCCAGCCGCCGACAGGGGTACACCGGGGAGCTGTTTTTT
CASRRQGYTGELFF
>TRBD2|TRBV5-4|many|TRBJ2-1
TGTGCCAGCAACCCCAGTGGCGGGAGGGCCTACAATGAGCAGTTCTTC
CASNPSGGRAYNEQFF
>TRBD1|TRBV12-3/TRBV12-4|NA|TRBJ1-4
TGTGCCAGCAGTCTGAGTTCAGGGGGCTTCGAAAAACTGTTTTTT
CASSLSSGGFEKLFF
>TRBD2|TRBV30|many|TRBJ2-1
TGTGCCTTCCGGAGTCTAGCGGGATTGGCCTACAATGAGCAGTTCTTC
CAFRSLAGLAYNEQFF
>TRBD2|TRBV5-1|many|TRBJ2-1
TGCGCCAGCAGCTTGGCCGGGACTACCAATGAGCAGTTCTTC
CASSLAGTTNEQFF
>NA|TRBV20-1|few|TRBJ2-3
TGCAGTGCTAGCCTAGGAACAGATACGCAGTATTTT
CSASLGTDTQYF
>NA|TRBV24-1|NA|TRBJ2-1
TGTGCCACCAGTGCAGGACGCCTGGGAAATGAGCAGTTCTTC
CATSAGRLGNEQFF
>TRBD2|TRBV6-2/TRBV6-3|NA|TRBJ2-1
TGTGCCAGCACCCAGGGGGGTGCGGGAGGGTCAAACAATGAGCAGTTCTTC
CASTQGGAGGSNNEQFF
>TRBD2|TRBV28|many|TRBJ2-1
TGTGCCAGCAGTTTAGAGATCGGGACTAGGGATGAGCAGTTCTTC
CASSLEIGTRDEQFF
>TRBD1|TRBV5-1|NA|TRBJ2-2
TGCGCCAGCAGCTCATCCCCCGGGACAGGGGGCATCGGGGAGCTGTTTTTT
CASSSSPGTGGIGELFF
>TRBD2|TRBV12-3/TRBV12-4|NA|TRBJ2-2
TGTGCCAGCAGGCGACTAGCGGGAGGGCCCGGGGAGCTGTTTTTT
CASRRLAGGPGELFF
>TRBD2|TRBV9|NA|TRBJ2-2
TGTGCCAGCAGCCGTGCGGGCGGGGGGCTCACCGGGGAGCTGTTTTTT
CASSRAGGGLTGELFF
>NA|TRBV3-1|few|TRBJ2-7
TGTGCCAGCAGCCAAGTAAAGTACTCCTACGAGCAGTACTTC
CASSQVKYSYEQYF
>NA|TRBV20-1|NA|TRBJ1-5
TGCAGTGCTCCCATAGGACAGAGCAATCAGCCCCAGCATTTT
CSAPIGQSNQPQHF
>NA|TRBV20-1|few|TRBJ2-7
TGCAGTGCTCCAGGGCAGCCCCCGAGCTTGTACTTC
CSAPGQPPSLYF
>NA|TRBV20-1|NA|TRBJ2-7
TGCAGTGCCGGTGACATCAAAAAGGCCTACGAGCAGTACTTC
CSAGDIKKAYEQYF
>NA|TRBV29-1|medium-sized|TRBJ2-7
TGCAGCGTTGGGTGGGGCTGGGAGCAGTACTTC
CSVGWGWEQYF
>NA|TRBV20-1|NA|TRBJ2-1
TGCAGTGCTAGAGATTTGACTACCAACAATGAGCAGTTCTTC
CSARDLTTNNEQFF
>TRBD2|TRBV7-2|few|TRBJ2-3
TGTGCCAGCAGCTTCGGGCGGGAGGGGGTCAGTACGCAGTATTTT
CASSFGREGVSTQYF
>TRBD1|TRBV29-1|NA|TRBJ1-2
TGCAGCGTTGGGGAACAGGGGGCCGGCTATGGCTACACCTTC
CSVGEQGAGYGYTF
>TRBD2|TRBV6-5|many|TRBJ2-3
TGTGCCAGCAGCTTAGCGGGGCTCTCCACAGATACGCAGTATTTT
CASSLAGLSTDTQYF
>TRBD1|TRBV30|NA|TRBJ1-2
TGTGCCTGGACCGAGACAGGGACTTATGGCTACACCTTC
CAWTETGTYGYTF
>TRBD2|TRBV5-1|few|TRBJ2-1
TGCGCCAGCAGCTTCACCGGGACTAGCGCACACAATGAGCAGTTCTTC
CASSFTGTSAHNEQFF